Following are 23 T cell receptor beta chains from one sample sequenced in a study of patients and donors after allogeneic stem cell transplantation. MiXCR was run by TCRdb on the RT-PCR reads, yielding one entry per CDR3 protein. The table lists tens of thousands of distinct CDR3 sequences, approximately 5% of them singletons. Sequencing was carried out using blood, either unsorted or a sorted T cell fraction (not recorded which). The receptors come from a human donor who was either an allogeneic HSCT recipient or a stem cell or donor lymphocyte infusion donor (not recorded which). It is not recorded whose cells these are; they may come from a transplant donor.

This clonotype came up once. This chain uses TRBV3-1 with TRBJ1-3; 7 nucleotides line up with TRBD1. Germline V gives CDR1 LGHDT, CDR2 YNNKEL (reference sequence). This CDR3 contains 15 residues. Losses at the gene ends were 3 bases for V and 2 bases for J; bases not matched to a gene: 4. This chain's CDR3 is CASSQTRGAGNTIYF. DNA of the CDR3: TGTGCCAGCAGCCAGACCAGGGGGGCTGGAAACACCATATATTTT.

This chain links TRBV18 with TRBJ1-2; D call uncertain. Germline V CDR1 and CDR2: KGHSH, LQKENI. There are 15 residues in the CDR3. With 0 bases removed from V and 4 bases from J, the gap between germline ends came to 12 bases. CDR3 in DNA: TGTGCCAGCTCACCACCTTATTCGGGGATCTATGGCTACACCTTC. Protein product: CASSPPYSGIYGYTF.

This clonotype was seen ten or more times. The chain links TRBV12-3 or TRBV12-4 to TRBJ2-7; 8 nucleotides match TRBD2. V trimming: 5 bases; J trimming: 5 bases; junction bases outside the gene matches: 8. CDR3 size: 14 residues. CDR3 sequence: CASSISGGWNEQYF. The CDR3 DNA follows: TGTGCCAGCAGTATAAGCGGGGGCTGGAACGAGCAGTACTTC.

This clonotype was seen ten or more times. The chain couples TRBV20-1 to TRBJ1-5; 7 positions agree with TRBD1. Per germline, CDR1 DFQATT and CDR2 SNEGSKA (reference sequence). CDR3 length equals 14 residues. Trimming removed 3 bases from V and 11 bases from J; junction bases left unmatched: 13. The CDR3 sequence: CSARAGGPQGAQHF. CDR3 coding DNA: TGCAGTGCTAGGGCGGGGGGCCCTCAGGGGGCCCAGCATTTT.

This clonotype was observed many times. V and J are TRBV2 and TRBJ2-5, with TRBD2 matching over 11 bases. V was pared by 6 bases and J by 7 bases, with 7 bases of the junction left unmatched. This CDR3 contains 14 residues. Germline assignment: CDR1 SNHLY and CDR2 FYNNEI. Written as DNA, the CDR3 is TGTGCCAGCAGCGATCGGCTAGCGGGAGGGACCCAGTACTTC. Translated: CASSDRLAGGTQYF.

This clonotype was observed a handful of times. The genes are TRBV19 and TRBJ1-5; D call uncertain. This CDR3 comprises 15 residues. V lost 1 base and J lost 3, with 10 bases in between. Germline lookup yields CDR1 LNHDA and CDR2 SQIVND (reference sequence). CDR3 loop: CASSIVESYNQPQHF. Written as DNA, the CDR3 is TGTGCCAGTAGTATAGTAGAATCCTACAATCAGCCCCAGCATTTT.

This clonotype came up many times. The chain carries TRBV20-1 and TRBJ2-4; possible D gene TRBD2, 5 bases. V was shortened by 5 bases and J by 8 bases, with 16 bases between the two germline ends. This CDR3 has 13 residues. Germline V CDR1 and CDR2: DFQATT, SNEGSKA (reference sequence). The DNA for the CDR3 is TGCAGTGCTGGACCCCGGGATCGAGACATTCAGTACTTC. Translation gives CSAGPRDRDIQYF.

This clonotype was picked up many times. The chain uses TRBV5-1 and TRBJ2-1; no clear D gene. V lost 0 bases to trimming and J lost 5 bases, with 9 bases between them. This CDR3 is 14 amino acids long. Germline loops: CDR1 SGHRS, CDR2 YFSETQ. Here the CDR3 reads CASSLGPQNNEQFF. CDR3 in DNA: TGCGCCAGCAGCTTGGGACCCCAAAACAATGAGCAGTTCTTC.

V usage is TRBV5-1 and J usage is TRBJ1-1; 10 nucleotides agree with TRBD1. Germline-derived CDR1 and CDR2 are SGHRS and YFSETQ. CDR3 length equals 18 residues. J lost 4 bases, V lost 4 bases, and 16 bases had no gene match. The CDR3, as DNA: TGCGCCAGCAGCAACACCGGGACAGGGGACCCCTTGAGCACTGAAGCTTTCTTT. Amino acid sequence: CASSNTGTGDPLSTEAFF.

This clonotype was detected many times. V usage is TRBV3-1 and J usage is TRBJ2-2; D ambiguous. Germline V gene lookup returns CDR1 LGHDT and CDR2 YNNKEL (reference sequence). The V end lost 8 bases, the J end lost 9 bases, and 10 bases lay between the germline ends. The CDR3 length is 11 residues. The CDR3 here is CASGSSWELFF. The CDR3 bases are TGTGCCAGCGGGTCGAGCTGGGAGCTGTTTTTT. Supplemented by reference TRBV3-1 and TRBJ2-2, the full variable domain reads DTAVSQTPKYLVTQMGNDKSIKCEQNLGHDTMYWYKQDSKKFLKIMFSYNNKELIINETVPNRFSPKSPDKAHLNLHINSLELGDSAVYFCASGSSWELFFGEGSRLTVL.

This clonotype has only a few counts. Written as DNA, the CDR3 is TGTGCCACGAAAGGGGGGTACACTGAAGCTTTCTTT. Translating gives CATKGGYTEAFF. V and J are TRBV6-5 and TRBJ1-1; possible D gene TRBD1, 6 bases. This CDR3 comprises 12 residues. Looked up from germline, CDR1 is MNHEY and CDR2 is SVGAGI. Between the trimmed V and J ends, which lost 10 bases and 3 bases, there was a span of 12 bases.

This clonotype was observed many times. This chain joins TRBV5-1 and TRBJ2-5; D is ambiguous. CDR1 and CDR2 from the germline V gene are SGHRS and YFSETQ. Trimming shortened V by 1 base and J by 1 base, and 5 bases separated the two germline ends. The CDR3 is 13 amino acids. CDR3 amino acids: CASSLNLQETQYF. The CDR3 DNA follows: TGCGCCAGCAGCTTGAACCTCCAAGAGACCCAGTACTTC.

This clonotype occurred many times. The chain carries TRBV15 and TRBJ1-1, with D perhaps TRBD1 (6 bases). CDR1 is LNHNV, CDR2 YYDKDF, per germline (reference sequence). The CDR3 totals 17 residues. The V and J ends lost 1 base and 4 bases respectively, with 19 bases between them. As DNA, the CDR3 is TGTGCCACCAGCAGAGGGGTCAGGGGAGGAGGGGGCACTGAAGCTTTCTTT. Translated, it gives CATSRGVRGGGGTEAFF.

The chain couples TRBV2 to TRBJ1-5; TRBD1 matches 10 bases. Germline V gene sequence: CDR1 SNHLY, CDR2 FYNNEI. The CDR3 totals 14 residues. Unmatched junction bases numbered 7, after V lost 6 bases and J lost 8 bases. The CDR3 DNA follows: TGTGCCAGCAGATACCGGGACAGGGGAGAGCCCCAGCATTTT. It encodes CASRYRDRGEPQHF.

This clonotype was seen a few times. The chain couples TRBV7-9 to TRBJ1-4; 8 bases map to TRBD1. The CDR3 is 13 amino acids. Losses at the gene ends were 4 bases for V and 8 bases for J; bases not matched to a gene: 3. CDR1 is SEHNR and CDR2 is FQNEAQ in the germline V gene (reference sequence). CDR3 DNA sequence: TGTGCCAGCAGCTCGACAGGGGACGAAAAACTGTTTTTT. It specifies CASSSTGDEKLFF.

There are many counts of this clonotype. The chain couples TRBV20-1 to TRBJ1-2; the D is unclear. V was trimmed by 6 bases and J by 7 bases, leaving 18 bases between them. CDR1 is DFQATT and CDR2 is SNEGSKA in the germline V gene (reference sequence). This CDR3 spans 13 amino acids. The CDR3 DNA follows: TGCAGTGCATGGGCGCGGATAATTGTTGGCTACACCTTC. Protein: CSAWARIIVGYTF.

This clonotype was picked up many times. J is TRBJ2-3 and V is TRBV9; D ambiguous. CDR3 length: 12 amino acids. Trimming took 3 bases from V and 1 from J, leaving 3 bases between them. Germline V lookup: CDR1 SGDLS, CDR2 YYNGEE. The CDR3 coding sequence is TGTGCCAGCAGCGGACGCACAGATACGCAGTATTTT. Amino acid sequence: CASSGRTDTQYF.

This clonotype was detected many times. This rearrangement joins TRBV2 to TRBJ2-7; D is perhaps TRBD1 (7 bases). The CDR3 spans 16 residues. V was pared by 7 bases and J by 0 bases, with 19 bases between. From germline, CDR1 is SNHLY and CDR2 FYNNEI. CDR3 sequence: CASIGQGGKSSYEQYF. The CDR3 DNA is TGTGCCAGCATTGGGCAGGGGGGAAAAAGCTCCTACGAGCAGTACTTC.

Many counts were recorded for this clonotype. The CDR3, as DNA: TGTGCCAGCAGTCAGGGAATGGTCAACGTCCTGACTTTC. Its translation: CASSQGMVNVLTF. The rearrangement joins TRBV28 to TRBJ2-6; perhaps TRBD1 as D (5 bases). The germline CDR1 and CDR2 sequences are MDHEN and SYDVKM. V lost 5 bases and J lost 9, with 11 bases in between. The CDR3 sequence is 13 residues long.

In this sample, this clonotype turned up many times. The chain joins TRBV12-3 or TRBV12-4 to TRBJ2-5, with D unclear. CDR3 length: 12 residues. V was cut by 8 bases and J by 2 bases, with 9 bases left in between. CDR3 loop: CASGIKQETQYF. The DNA for the CDR3 is TGTGCCAGCGGCATCAAACAAGAGACCCAGTACTTC.

This clonotype occurred many times. V and J are TRBV5-1 and TRBJ1-4, with TRBD1 as a possible D gene (5 bases). Germline CDR1 is SGHRS and CDR2 is YFSETQ. The ends were cut back, 4 bases at V and 4 bases at J, with 26 bases in the middle. This CDR3 is 19 amino acids long. CDR3 protein: CASSPAPRGQVRGNEKLFF. The DNA for the CDR3 is TGCGCCAGCAGCCCAGCTCCCCGCGGACAAGTGAGGGGTAATGAAAAACTGTTTTTT.

This sequence joins TRBV5-1 and TRBJ2-2; possible D gene TRBD2, 6 bases. CDR3 length equals 15 residues. V lost 4 bases and J 5 bases, leaving 15 bases between the germline ends. Germline V lookup: CDR1 SGHRS, CDR2 YFSETQ. The CDR3 nucleotides are TGCGCCAGCAGCGGCGGGACTCATGAAACCGGGGAGCTGTTTTTT. Translating it yields CASSGGTHETGELFF. Combining the CDR3 with reference TRBV5-1 and TRBJ2-2 gives the whole variable domain KAGVTQTPRYLIKTRGQQVTLSCSPISGHRSVSWYQQTPGQGLQFLFEYFSETQRNKGNFPGRFSGRQFSNSRSEMNVSTLELGDSALYLCASSGGTHETGELFFGEGSRLTVL.

There are many counts of this clonotype. The V gene is TRBV20-1, the J gene TRBJ1-3; maybe TRBD1 (5 bases). The germline V and J ends were trimmed by 0 bases and 2 bases, with 23 bases remaining between them. The CDR3 extends over 19 amino acids. Looked up from germline, CDR1 is DFQATT and CDR2 is SNEGSKA (reference sequence). CDR3 bases: TGCAGTGCTAGAGATGGGGCGCATCTTTCCAGAGAAGCTGGAAACACCATATATTTT. Its translation is CSARDGAHLSREAGNTIYF.